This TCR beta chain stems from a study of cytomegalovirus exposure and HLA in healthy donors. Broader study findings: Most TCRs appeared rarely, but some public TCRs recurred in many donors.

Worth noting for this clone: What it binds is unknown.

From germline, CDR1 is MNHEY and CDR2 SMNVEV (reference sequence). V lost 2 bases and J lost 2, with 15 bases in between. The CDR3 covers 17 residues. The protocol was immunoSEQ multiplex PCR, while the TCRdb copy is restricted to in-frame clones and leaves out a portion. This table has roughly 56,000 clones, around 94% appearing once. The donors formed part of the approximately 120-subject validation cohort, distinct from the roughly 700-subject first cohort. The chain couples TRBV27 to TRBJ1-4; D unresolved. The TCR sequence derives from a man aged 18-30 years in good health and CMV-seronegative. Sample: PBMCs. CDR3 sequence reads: CASSLAASDTTNEKLFF. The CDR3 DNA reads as TGTGCCAGCAGTTTAGCCGCTTCAGACACGACTAATGAAAAACTGTTTTTT.